These T cell receptor beta chains were read from a single sample in a study of blood T cell repertoires in COVID-19. The assay was immunoSEQ multiplex PCR, and TCRdb's table has in-frame clones only and misses some. Of approximately 230,000 clones in the sample, roughly 87% were seen once. Sequenced input: PBMCs or T cells enriched from blood (not recorded which). These TCRs come from a woman aged 30 to 39 with acute COVID-19. Each CDR3 is given with its conserved first and last residue. Fields, in order: clone size, J gene, V gene, D gene, CDR3 protein. The D gene is left open where the match is weak. The size of a clone is reported for some rows only, either as once, few or many, or as a class for expanded clones.

clone size: few; J gene: TRBJ1-6; V gene: TRBV2; D gene: TRBD1; CDR3 protein: CASSEGQKRNSPLHF
clone size: .; J gene: TRBJ2-1; V gene: TRBV7-9; D gene: TRBD2; CDR3 protein: CASSRSSSGSYNEQFF
clone size: .; J gene: TRBJ2-7; V gene: TRBV20-1; D gene: TRBD2; CDR3 protein: CSASRLAGGHDEQYF
clone size: .; J gene: TRBJ1-3; V gene: TRBV15; D gene: .; CDR3 protein: CATSRDRQGGSSGNTIYF
clone size: .; J gene: TRBJ1-6; V gene: TRBV7-9; D gene: .; CDR3 protein: CASSLGSGGHDNSPLHF
clone size: .; J gene: TRBJ1-2; V gene: TRBV5-1; D gene: .; CDR3 protein: CASSLEGGPSGYTF
clone size: once; J gene: TRBJ1-2; V gene: TRBV2; D gene: .; CDR3 protein: CASYQTEINYGYTF
clone size: few; J gene: TRBJ1-2; V gene: TRBV28; D gene: TRBD1; CDR3 protein: CASSPGGRNYGYTF
clone size: .; J gene: TRBJ1-5; V gene: TRBV4-1; D gene: .; CDR3 protein: CASSQHRVGQPQHF
clone size: .; J gene: TRBJ2-1; V gene: TRBV7-8; D gene: .; CDR3 protein: CASSDRTYGNEQFF
clone size: .; J gene: TRBJ2-3; V gene: TRBV19; D gene: TRBD2; CDR3 protein: CASSILAGAQDTQYF
clone size: .; J gene: TRBJ1-4; V gene: TRBV7-9; D gene: .; CDR3 protein: CASSPGATNEKLFF
clone size: .; J gene: TRBJ2-1; V gene: TRBV4-1; D gene: .; CDR3 protein: CASSTQGNEQFF
clone size: .; J gene: TRBJ1-1; V gene: TRBV19; D gene: .; CDR3 protein: CASNPGVKNTEAFF
clone size: .; J gene: TRBJ1-5; V gene: TRBV7-9; D gene: .; CDR3 protein: CASSSGGVNQPQHF
clone size: .; J gene: TRBJ1-1; V gene: TRBV4-3; D gene: TRBD1; CDR3 protein: CASSRRQGGDTEAFF
clone size: .; J gene: TRBJ1-2; V gene: TRBV12-5; D gene: .; CDR3 protein: CASAADYYGYTF
clone size: .; J gene: TRBJ2-2; V gene: TRBV7-6; D gene: TRBD2; CDR3 protein: CASSLLVRGSGRAGNTGELFF
clone size: once; J gene: TRBJ1-2; V gene: TRBV28; D gene: .; CDR3 protein: CASSLLQRRGYTF
clone size: .; J gene: TRBJ1-4; V gene: TRBV7-9; D gene: TRBD1; CDR3 protein: CASTLSGQGGLFF
clone size: .; J gene: TRBJ1-4; V gene: TRBV4-1; D gene: TRBD1; CDR3 protein: CASSPGQGPNEKLFF
clone size: .; J gene: TRBJ2-2; V gene: TRBV7-9; D gene: .; CDR3 protein: CASSFLGHTNTGELFF
clone size: .; J gene: TRBJ2-1; V gene: TRBV7-9; D gene: .; CDR3 protein: CASSPAGVVVYEQFF
clone size: .; J gene: TRBJ1-2; V gene: TRBV19; D gene: .; CDR3 protein: CASSIHSANYGYTF
clone size: .; J gene: TRBJ1-2; V gene: TRBV7-2; D gene: .; CDR3 protein: CASSPRSTDYTF
clone size: .; J gene: TRBJ2-7; V gene: TRBV6-5; D gene: .; CDR3 protein: CASSYLSGTYSYEQYF
clone size: .; J gene: TRBJ2-7; V gene: TRBV6-2/TRBV6-3; D gene: TRBD2; CDR3 protein: CASSPGTRDEQYF
clone size: .; J gene: TRBJ2-5; V gene: TRBV15; D gene: TRBD2; CDR3 protein: CATSRGEGGQETQYF
clone size: .; J gene: TRBJ2-7; V gene: TRBV7-9; D gene: TRBD1; CDR3 protein: CASTDPGQGSHEQYF
clone size: .; J gene: TRBJ2-5; V gene: TRBV11-2; D gene: TRBD1; CDR3 protein: CASSQGAKETQYF
clone size: .; J gene: TRBJ1-4; V gene: TRBV2; D gene: .; CDR3 protein: CASRGELIEKLFF
clone size: .; J gene: TRBJ2-5; V gene: TRBV19; D gene: TRBD1; CDR3 protein: CASRRGGEETQYF
clone size: once; J gene: TRBJ2-3; V gene: TRBV10-3; D gene: .; CDR3 protein: CAIRTPTDTQYF
clone size: .; J gene: TRBJ1-1; V gene: TRBV5-4; D gene: .; CDR3 protein: CASSFGGNTEAFF
clone size: .; J gene: TRBJ2-3; V gene: TRBV7-6; D gene: TRBD2; CDR3 protein: CASSPTWAGVTDTQYF
clone size: .; J gene: TRBJ1-1; V gene: TRBV28; D gene: .; CDR3 protein: CASRPNEGLKAEAFF
clone size: once; J gene: TRBJ1-6; V gene: TRBV6-5; D gene: .; CDR3 protein: CASSYERGLYSPLHF